Listed below are T cell receptor beta chains from one sample, sequenced in a study of blood T cell repertoires in COVID-19. Profiled with immunoSEQ multiplex PCR; TCRdb holds only in-frame clones, not every one. The table shows around 330,000 clones, with over 85% occurring only once. The sequencing input was PBMCs or T cells enriched from blood (not recorded which). Receptors originate from a man aged 60 to 69 who had recovered from COVID-19. Each CDR3 is given with its conserved first and last residue. Fields, in order: V gene, clone size, D gene, CDR3 length, J gene, CDR3 DNA, CDR3 protein. The D gene is left open where the match is weak. Size values are once, few and many counts, or a class for expanded clones, and some rows have none.

TRBV7-9	-	TRBD1	16	TRBJ2-2	TGTGCCAGCAGCTTAAATGGACAGGGTGACACCGGGGAGCTGTTTTTT	CASSLNGQGDTGELFF
TRBV3-1/TRBV3-2	-	-	13	TRBJ1-2	TGTGCCAGCAGCCAAGTTGCAGGGCACGGCTACACCTTC	CASSQVAGHGYTF
TRBV5-6	few	-	13	TRBJ1-1	TGTGCCAGCAGCTTGCGTACAGGCGACGAAGCTTTCTTT	CASSLRTGDEAFF
TRBV7-9	-	-	15	TRBJ2-2	TGTGCCAGCAGCTTATTAATCATGAGCGACGGGGAGCTGTTTTTT	CASSLLIMSDGELFF
TRBV10-2	-	-	12	TRBJ1-1	TGCGCCAGTAGTTTCTCGAACACTGAAGCTTTCTTT	CASSFSNTEAFF
TRBV4-1	once	TRBD1	16	TRBJ1-2	TGCGCCAGCAGCCAAGAACAGGGGATGCCCGCTGGGGGCTACACCTTC	CASSQEQGMPAGGYTF
TRBV11-2	-	-	15	TRBJ2-2	TGTGCCAGCAGCCCCGCAGGGGGGCTAACCCGGGAGCTGTTTTTT	CASSPAGGLTRELFF
TRBV7-9	-	TRBD1	15	TRBJ2-7	TGTGCCAGCAGCCGGGGAGACAGGGGCCTCTACGAGCAGTACTTC	CASSRGDRGLYEQYF
TRBV18	-	-	16	TRBJ1-4	TGTGCCAGCTCACCACCAGGGATTGGAGGGAGTGAAAAACTGTTTTTT	CASSPPGIGGSEKLFF
TRBV7-2	-	-	16	TRBJ2-3	TGTGCCAGCAGCTCAGTCGGGGGAACTAGCACAGATACGCAGTATTTT	CASSSVGGTSTDTQYF
TRBV6-5	-	-	15	TRBJ1-1	TGTGCCAGCAGTTATGATCTGAGGTTGAACACTGAAGCTTTCTTT	CASSYDLRLNTEAFF
TRBV24-1	-	-	14	TRBJ2-5	TGTGCCACCAGCGGCAGGGTGGGGTACGAGACCCAGTACTTC	CATSGRVGYETQYF
TRBV5-6	once	-	12	TRBJ1-5	TGTGCCAGCAGCTTGTCTAATCAGCCCCAGCATTTT	CASSLSNQPQHF
TRBV4-1	-	TRBD1	15	TRBJ2-7	TGCGCCAGCAGCCCCGGACAGGGCACCGGGTACGAGCAGTACTTC	CASSPGQGTGYEQYF
TRBV5-1	-	TRBD2	15	TRBJ2-2	TGCGCCAGCAGCTTTAGCGGGAGTAATACCGGGGAGCTGTTTTTT	CASSFSGSNTGELFF
TRBV7-2	-	-	14	TRBJ1-5	TGTGCCAGCAGCTTAGGGGGAGGCAATCAGCCCCAGCATTTT	CASSLGGGNQPQHF
TRBV19	-	TRBD1	14	TRBJ2-7	TGTGCCAGTAGCAGAGGGGGCGCCTTCAACGAGCAGTACTTC	CASSRGGAFNEQYF
TRBV5-4	-	-	15	TRBJ2-4	TGTGCCAGCAGCTTGGGCGGGAACATACTCAACATTCAGTACTTC	CASSLGGNILNIQYF
TRBV5-4	once	-	10	TRBJ1-1	TGTGCCAGCTTTTCAACAGAAGCTTTCTTT	CASFSTEAFF
TRBV6-6	-	TRBD2	15	TRBJ2-1	TGTGCCAGCACTGAACTAGCGGGGGGGCACAATGAGCAGTTCTTC	CASTELAGGHNEQFF
TRBV20-1	-	TRBD2	15	TRBJ2-3	TGCAGTGCTAGTCTTAGCGGGAGTCGCACAGATACGCAGTATTTT	CSASLSGSRTDTQYF
TRBV5-1	few	TRBD2	15	TRBJ2-7	TGCGCCAGCAGCCTATTAGCGGGGGGCTCCTACGAGCAGTACTTC	CASSLLAGGSYEQYF
TRBV27	few	-	14	TRBJ1-2	TGTGCCAGCAGTTTATCGGAGGTGTCCAATGGCTACACCTTC	CASSLSEVSNGYTF
TRBV24-1	-	TRBD1	15	TRBJ1-5	TGTGCCACCAGTGATGCGGGACAGCCGTTTCAGCCCCAGCATTTT	CATSDAGQPFQPQHF
TRBV6-5	-	TRBD2	15	TRBJ2-2	TGTGCCAGCAGGCAAACTAGCGGGAGTGCCGGGGAGCTGTTTTTT	CASRQTSGSAGELFF
TRBV4-1	-	TRBD2	17	TRBJ2-7	TGCGCCAGCAGCCAAGATGGGACCCTAGCGGGAGTTTACGAGCAGTACTTC	CASSQDGTLAGVYEQYF
TRBV7-9	-	TRBD1	14	TRBJ2-3	TGTGCCAGCAGCAGGACAGGGAACTCCTATACGCAGTATTTT	CASSRTGNSYTQYF
TRBV5-1	-	-	14	TRBJ1-2	TGCGCCAGCAGCAGCTCAAACAGGGATGATGGCTACACCTTC	CASSSSNRDDGYTF
TRBV6-5	-	-	14	TRBJ2-7	TGTGCCAGCAGTTACGGGCAGAACACCTACGAGCAGTACTTC	CASSYGQNTYEQYF
TRBV9	-	TRBD2	18	TRBJ2-5	TGTGCCAGCAGCGTAGGGGGATTAGCGGGAGTGTGGGGAGAGACCCAGTACTTC	CASSVGGLAGVWGETQYF
TRBV24-1	-	-	14	TRBJ2-7	TGTGCCACCATACCGCAGGGACTCACCTACGAGCAGTACTTC	CATIPQGLTYEQYF
TRBV18	-	-	17	TRBJ2-1	TGTGCCAGCTCACCAATACCGGGTGATAGAACTTCTCGCGAGCAGTTCTTC	CASSPIPGDRTSREQFF
TRBV7-9	-	-	18	TRBJ2-6	TGTGCCAGCAGCTCTATCCGGGGGTACGGGTCTGGGGCCAACGTCCTGACTTTC	CASSSIRGYGSGANVLTF
TRBV19	-	TRBD2	16	TRBJ2-7	TGTGCCAGTAGTATATTTTCAGCGGGGGAAACCTACGAGCAGTACTTC	CASSIFSAGETYEQYF
TRBV2	-	-	15	TRBJ2-3	TGTGCCAGCAGTGAAGGGCTCAGGCGCACAGATACGCAGTATTTT	CASSEGLRRTDTQYF
TRBV5-4	-	TRBD1	14	TRBJ1-6	TGTGCCAGCAGCTTGGCCGGGGACAGGGCACCCCTCCACTTT	CASSLAGDRAPLHF
TRBV29-1	-	-	13	TRBJ1-5	TGCAGCGTTGCGGACAATAGCAATCAGCCCCAGCATTTT	CSVADNSNQPQHF
TRBV29-1	-	-	13	TRBJ1-6	TGCAGCGTGGCACAGGGCAATTATTCACCCCTCCACTTT	CSVAQGNYSPLHF
TRBV5-6	-	-	11	TRBJ2-7	TGTGCCAGCAGCAACAGTCACGAGCAGTACTTC	CASSNSHEQYF